The source of this TCR beta chain is a study of blood T cell repertoires in COVID-19. In the study overall: Sources were T cells, B-cell-depleted T cells, or PBMCs; the material itself was cDNA or gDNA.

Notes on this clone: The junction and the germline gene differ at one end; a read error may be behind it.

CDR1 and CDR2 (germline): LNHDA, SQIVND (reference sequence). There are 16 residues in the CDR3. Sequencing used immunoSEQ multiplex PCR; TCRdb keeps in-frame clones, though not all of them. The sample has 59,000 or so clones, roughly 91% seen once; the top ten hold around 1.5%. The sequence was collected from a human donor in a cohort sampled during active COVID-19. The rearrangement joins TRBV19 to TRBJ2-1, with D possibly matching TRBD2 (6 bases). Specimen: peripheral blood. DNA for the CDR3: TGTGCCAGTAGTGTAGAAAATTTCGGACTCGGGGGTGAGCAGTTCTTC. Protein: CASSVENFGLGGEQFF.